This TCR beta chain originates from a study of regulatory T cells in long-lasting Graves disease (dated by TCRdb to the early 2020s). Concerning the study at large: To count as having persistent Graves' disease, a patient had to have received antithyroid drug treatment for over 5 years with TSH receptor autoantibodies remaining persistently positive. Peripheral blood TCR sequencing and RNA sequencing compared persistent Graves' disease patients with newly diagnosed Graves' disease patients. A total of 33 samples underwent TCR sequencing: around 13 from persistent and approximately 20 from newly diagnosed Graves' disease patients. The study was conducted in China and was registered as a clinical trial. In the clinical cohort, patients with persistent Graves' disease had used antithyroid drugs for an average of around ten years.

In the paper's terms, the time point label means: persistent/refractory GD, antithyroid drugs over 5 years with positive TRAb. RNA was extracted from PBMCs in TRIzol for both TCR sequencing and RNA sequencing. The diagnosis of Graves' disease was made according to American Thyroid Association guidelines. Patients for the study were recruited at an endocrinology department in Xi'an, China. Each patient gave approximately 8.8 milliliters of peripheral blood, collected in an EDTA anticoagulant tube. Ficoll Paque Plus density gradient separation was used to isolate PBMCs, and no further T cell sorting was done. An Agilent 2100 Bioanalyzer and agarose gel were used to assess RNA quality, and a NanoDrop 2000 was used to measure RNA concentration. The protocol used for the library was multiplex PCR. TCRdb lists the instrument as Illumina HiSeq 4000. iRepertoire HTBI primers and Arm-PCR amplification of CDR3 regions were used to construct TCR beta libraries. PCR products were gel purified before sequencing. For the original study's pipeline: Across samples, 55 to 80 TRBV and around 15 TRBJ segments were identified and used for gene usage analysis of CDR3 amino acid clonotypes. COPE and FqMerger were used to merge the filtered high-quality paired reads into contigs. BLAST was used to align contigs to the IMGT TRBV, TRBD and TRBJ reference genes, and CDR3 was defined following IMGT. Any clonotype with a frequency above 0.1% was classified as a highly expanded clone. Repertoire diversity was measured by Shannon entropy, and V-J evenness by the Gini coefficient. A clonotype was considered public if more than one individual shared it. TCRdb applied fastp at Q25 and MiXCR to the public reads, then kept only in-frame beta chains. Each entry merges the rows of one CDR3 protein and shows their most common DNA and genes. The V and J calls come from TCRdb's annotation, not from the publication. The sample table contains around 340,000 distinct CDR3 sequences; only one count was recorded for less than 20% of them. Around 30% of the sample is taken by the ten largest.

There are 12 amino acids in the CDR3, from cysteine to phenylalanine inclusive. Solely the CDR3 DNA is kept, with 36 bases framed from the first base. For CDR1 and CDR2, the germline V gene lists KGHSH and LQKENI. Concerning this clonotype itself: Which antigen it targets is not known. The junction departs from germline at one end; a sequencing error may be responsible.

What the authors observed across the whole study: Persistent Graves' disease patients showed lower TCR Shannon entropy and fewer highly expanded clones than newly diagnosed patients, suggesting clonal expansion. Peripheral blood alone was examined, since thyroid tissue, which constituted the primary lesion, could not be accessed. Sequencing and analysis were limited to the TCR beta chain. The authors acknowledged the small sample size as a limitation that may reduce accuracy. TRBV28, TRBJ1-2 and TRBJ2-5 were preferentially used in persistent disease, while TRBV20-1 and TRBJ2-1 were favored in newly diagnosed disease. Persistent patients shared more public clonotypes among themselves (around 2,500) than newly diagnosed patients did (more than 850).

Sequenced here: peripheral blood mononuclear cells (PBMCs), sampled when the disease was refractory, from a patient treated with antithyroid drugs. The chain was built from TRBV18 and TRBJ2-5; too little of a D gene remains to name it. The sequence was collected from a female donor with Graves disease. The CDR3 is CVSSPAQETQYF. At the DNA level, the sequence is TGTGTCAGCTCACCAGCCCAGGAGACCCAGTACTTC.